The clone carrying this T cell receptor beta chain was seen once. cDNA specific to TCR beta was made from approximately 500 ng of total RNA, with a constant-region primer employed for priming. Slightly modified ARM-PCR served as the procedure for the TCR beta libraries. These libraries came from three rounds of nested multiplex PCR. One entry per CDR3 protein, called by TCRdb with MiXCR from the multiplex PCR reads. This sample has under 85,000 distinct CDR3 sequences, with 60% to 75% found just once. Extraction of RNA together with DNA used about 18-30 mg of unsorted bulk tissue. This sample stems from a study of tumor-infiltrating lymphocytes in primary liver carcinoma. The clonotype comes from a middle-aged man with primary liver carcinoma and hepatitis B virus infection. The sequenced sample was liver tumor tissue from sampling region 1. Subset indicated: tumor region T1, superior pole.

As DNA, the CDR3 is TGTGCCAGCCTATTAAATCGTGAGGAGCCCCAGCATTTT. Translating it yields CASLLNREEPQHF. The V gene is TRBV6-6, the J gene TRBJ1-5; D remains unclear. The CDR3 runs 13 residues. The ends were cut back, 8 bases at V and 8 bases at J, with 16 bases in the middle. Germline values: CDR1 MNHNY, CDR2 SVGAGI (reference sequence).